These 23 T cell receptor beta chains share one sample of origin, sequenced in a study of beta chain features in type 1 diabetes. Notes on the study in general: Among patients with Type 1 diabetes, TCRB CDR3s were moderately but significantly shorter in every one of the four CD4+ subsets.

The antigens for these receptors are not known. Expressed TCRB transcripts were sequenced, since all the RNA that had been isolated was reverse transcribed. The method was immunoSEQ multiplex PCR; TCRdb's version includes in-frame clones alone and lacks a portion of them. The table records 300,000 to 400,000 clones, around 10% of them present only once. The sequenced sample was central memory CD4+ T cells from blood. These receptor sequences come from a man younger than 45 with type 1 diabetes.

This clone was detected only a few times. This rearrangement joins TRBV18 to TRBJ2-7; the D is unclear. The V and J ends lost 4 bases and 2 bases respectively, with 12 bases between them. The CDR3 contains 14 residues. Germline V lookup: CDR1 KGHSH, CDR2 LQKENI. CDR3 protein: CASSLSGLAYEQYF. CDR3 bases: TGTGCCAGCTCACTATCGGGTCTCGCCTACGAGCAGTACTTC.

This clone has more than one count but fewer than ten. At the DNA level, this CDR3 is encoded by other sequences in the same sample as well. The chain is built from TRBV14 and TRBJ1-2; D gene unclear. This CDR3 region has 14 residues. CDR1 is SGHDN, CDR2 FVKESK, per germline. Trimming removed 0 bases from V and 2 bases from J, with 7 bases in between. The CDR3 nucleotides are TGTGCCAGCAGCCAAGATACCAAAAACTATGGCTACACCTTC. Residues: CASSQDTKNYGYTF.

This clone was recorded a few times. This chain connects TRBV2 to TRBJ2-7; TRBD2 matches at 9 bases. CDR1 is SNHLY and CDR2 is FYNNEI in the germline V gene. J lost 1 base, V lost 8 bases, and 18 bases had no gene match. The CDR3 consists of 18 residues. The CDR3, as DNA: TGTGCCAGCGAGGGGTTACAGACAAAGACTAGCGGATCCTACGAGCAGTACTTC. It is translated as CASEGLQTKTSGSYEQYF.

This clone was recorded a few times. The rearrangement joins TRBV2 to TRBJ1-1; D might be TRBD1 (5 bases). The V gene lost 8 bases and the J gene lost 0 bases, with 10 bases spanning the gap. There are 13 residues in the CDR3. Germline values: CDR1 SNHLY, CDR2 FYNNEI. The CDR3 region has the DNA TGTGCCAGCCTACAGGACATGAACACTGAAGCTTTCTTT. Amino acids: CASLQDMNTEAFF.

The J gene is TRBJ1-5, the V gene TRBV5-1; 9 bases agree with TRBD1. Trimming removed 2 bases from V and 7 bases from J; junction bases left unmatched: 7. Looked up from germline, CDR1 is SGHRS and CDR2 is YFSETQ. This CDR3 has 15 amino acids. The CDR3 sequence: CASSFDPGQGQPQHF. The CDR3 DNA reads TGCGCCAGCAGCTTCGATCCGGGACAGGGACAGCCCCAGCATTTT.

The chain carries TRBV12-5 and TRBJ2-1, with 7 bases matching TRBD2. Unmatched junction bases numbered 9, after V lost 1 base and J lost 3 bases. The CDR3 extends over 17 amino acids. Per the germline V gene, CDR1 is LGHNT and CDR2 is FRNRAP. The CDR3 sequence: CASGLDPNRGGYNEQFF. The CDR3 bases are TGTGCTAGTGGTTTGGACCCGAATCGCGGGGGCTACAATGAGCAGTTCTTC.

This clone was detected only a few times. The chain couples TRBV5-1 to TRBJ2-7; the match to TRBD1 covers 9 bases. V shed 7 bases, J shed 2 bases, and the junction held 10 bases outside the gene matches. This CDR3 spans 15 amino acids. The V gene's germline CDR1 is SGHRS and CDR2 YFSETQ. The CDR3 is CASHVQGAGPYEQYF. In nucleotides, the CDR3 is TGCGCCAGCCACGTACAGGGGGCCGGTCCCTACGAGCAGTACTTC.

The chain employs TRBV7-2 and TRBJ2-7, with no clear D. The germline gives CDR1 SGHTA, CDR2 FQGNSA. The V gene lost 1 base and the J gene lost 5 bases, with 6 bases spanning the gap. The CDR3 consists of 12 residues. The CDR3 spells CASSLDRNEQYF. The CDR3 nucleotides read TGTGCCAGCAGCTTAGATCGGAACGAGCAGTACTTC.

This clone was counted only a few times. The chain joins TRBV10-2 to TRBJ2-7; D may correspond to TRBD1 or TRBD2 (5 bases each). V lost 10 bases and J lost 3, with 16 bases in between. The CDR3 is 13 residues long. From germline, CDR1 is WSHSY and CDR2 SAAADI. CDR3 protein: CATGASLFYEQYF. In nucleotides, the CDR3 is TGCGCCACCGGGGCTAGTCTATTCTACGAGCAGTACTTC.

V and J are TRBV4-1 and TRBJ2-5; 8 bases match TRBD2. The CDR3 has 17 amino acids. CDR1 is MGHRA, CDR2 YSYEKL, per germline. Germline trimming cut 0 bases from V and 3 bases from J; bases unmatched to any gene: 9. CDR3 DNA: TGCGCCAGCAGCCAAGAGCCAGCGGGAGTTGGAAAAGAGACCCAGTACTTC. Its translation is CASSQEPAGVGKETQYF.

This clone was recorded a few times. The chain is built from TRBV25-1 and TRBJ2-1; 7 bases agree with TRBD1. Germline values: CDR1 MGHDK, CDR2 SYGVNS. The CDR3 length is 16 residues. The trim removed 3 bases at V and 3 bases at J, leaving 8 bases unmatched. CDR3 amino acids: CASSDSRQGGYNEQFF. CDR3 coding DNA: TGTGCCAGCAGTGACTCTAGACAGGGCGGCTACAATGAGCAGTTCTTC.

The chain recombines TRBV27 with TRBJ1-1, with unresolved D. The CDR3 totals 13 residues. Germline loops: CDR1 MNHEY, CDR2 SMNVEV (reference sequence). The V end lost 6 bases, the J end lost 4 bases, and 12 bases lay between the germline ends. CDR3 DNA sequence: TGTGCCAGCAGACCACACTGGAGCACTGAAGCTTTCTTT. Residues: CASRPHWSTEAFF.

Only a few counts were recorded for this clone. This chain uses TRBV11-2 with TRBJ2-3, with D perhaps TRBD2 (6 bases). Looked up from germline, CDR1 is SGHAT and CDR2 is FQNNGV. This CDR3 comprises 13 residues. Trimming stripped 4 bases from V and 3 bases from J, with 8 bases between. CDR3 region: CASSWDWTDTQYF. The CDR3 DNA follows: TGTGCCAGCAGCTGGGACTGGACAGATACGCAGTATTTT.

CDR3 protein: CSVGGDSSYEQYF. The CDR3 bases are TGCAGCGTTGGAGGGGACAGCTCCTACGAGCAGTACTTC. V is TRBV29-1 and J is TRBJ2-7; 7 bases fit TRBD1. The CDR3 contains 13 residues. J was trimmed by 0 bases and V by 4 bases; bases with no gene match: 3. Germline CDR1 is SQVTM and CDR2 is ANQGSEA.

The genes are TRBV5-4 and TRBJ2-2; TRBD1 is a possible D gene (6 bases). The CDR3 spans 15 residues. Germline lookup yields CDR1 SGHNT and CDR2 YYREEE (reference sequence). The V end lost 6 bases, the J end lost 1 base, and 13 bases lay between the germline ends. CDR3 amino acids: CASTLQGLNTGELFF. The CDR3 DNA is TGTGCCAGCACTTTGCAGGGGCTGAACACCGGGGAGCTGTTTTTT.

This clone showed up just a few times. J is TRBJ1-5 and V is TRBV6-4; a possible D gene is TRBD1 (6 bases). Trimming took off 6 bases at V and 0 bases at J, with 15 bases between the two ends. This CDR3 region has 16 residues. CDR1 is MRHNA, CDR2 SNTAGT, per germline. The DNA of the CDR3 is TGTGCCAGCAGACCCCGGGGGGCGAATAGCAATCAGCCCCAGCATTTT. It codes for CASRPRGANSNQPQHF.

The CDR3 bases are TGCGCCAGCAGTCAGTATCGTTTCTTCTGGATGGGGTCTAATGAAAAACTGTTTTTT. Translating it yields CASSQYRFFWMGSNEKLFF. The chain uses TRBV23-1 and TRBJ1-4; no clear D. TRBV23-1 is labeled an ORF, and its function is uncertain. CDR3 length equals 19 residues. V lost 3 bases and J 3 bases, leaving 23 bases between the germline ends.

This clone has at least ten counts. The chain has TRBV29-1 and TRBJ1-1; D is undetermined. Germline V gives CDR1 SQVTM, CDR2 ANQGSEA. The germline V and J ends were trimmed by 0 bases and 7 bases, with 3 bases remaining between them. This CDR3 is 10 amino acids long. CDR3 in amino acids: CSVEEGEAFF. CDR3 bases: TGCAGCGTTGAAGAAGGTGAAGCTTTCTTT.

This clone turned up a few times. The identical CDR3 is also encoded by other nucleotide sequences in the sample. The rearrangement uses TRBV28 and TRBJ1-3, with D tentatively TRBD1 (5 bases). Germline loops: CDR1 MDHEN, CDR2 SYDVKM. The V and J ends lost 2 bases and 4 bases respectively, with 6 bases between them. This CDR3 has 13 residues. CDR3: CASSLEGGNTIYF. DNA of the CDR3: TGTGCCAGCAGTTTAGAGGGGGGAAACACCATATATTTT.

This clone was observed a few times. This CDR3 reads CASSPTFRGNNQPQHF. CDR3 sequence (DNA): TGTGCCAGCAGTCCTACGTTTCGAGGTAACAATCAGCCCCAGCATTTT. V and J are TRBV28 and TRBJ1-5; D remains ambiguous. CDR1 is MDHEN and CDR2 is SYDVKM in the germline V gene. Trimming took off 5 bases at V and 3 bases at J, with 17 bases between the two ends. The CDR3 extends over 16 amino acids.

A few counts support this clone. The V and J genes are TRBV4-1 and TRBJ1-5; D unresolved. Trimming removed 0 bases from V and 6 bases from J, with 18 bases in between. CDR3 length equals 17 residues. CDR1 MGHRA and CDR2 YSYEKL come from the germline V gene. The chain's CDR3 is CASSQDSDPGSSQPQHF. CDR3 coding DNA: TGCGCCAGCAGCCAAGATAGCGACCCCGGTTCATCTCAGCCCCAGCATTTT.

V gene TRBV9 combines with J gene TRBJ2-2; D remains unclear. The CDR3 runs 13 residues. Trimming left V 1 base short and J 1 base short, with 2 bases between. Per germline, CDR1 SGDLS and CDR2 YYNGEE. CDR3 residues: CASSVMNTGELFF. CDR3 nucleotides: TGTGCCAGCAGCGTAATGAACACCGGGGAGCTGTTTTTT.

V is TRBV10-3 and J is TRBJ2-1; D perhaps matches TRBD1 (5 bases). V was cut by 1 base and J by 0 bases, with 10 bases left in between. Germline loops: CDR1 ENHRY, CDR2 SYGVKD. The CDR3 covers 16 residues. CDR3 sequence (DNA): TGTGCCATCAGTGAGTACGACAGAGTCTCCTACAATGAGCAGTTCTTC. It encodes CAISEYDRVSYNEQFF.